Below, one T cell receptor beta chain is given with its context. The data are from a study of blood T cell repertoires in COVID-19. Looking at the study overall: From T cells, B-cell-depleted T cells, or PBMCs came the material, which was cDNA or gDNA.

Original data processing: Nucleated cell number was recorded as an estimate derived from reference gene primer amplification. The repertoire was sequenced with immunoSEQ multiplex PCR; TCRdb's copy has only in-frame clones and lacks some. Clone size and the V and J calls come from that table; the DNA yielded D and trimming. The sample shows over 75,000 clones, 80% of them seen only once. CDR1 and CDR2 from the germline V gene are SGHTA and FQGTGA. V was pared by 2 bases and J by 5 bases, with 17 bases between. The CDR3 is made up of 16 amino acids. The sequence was collected from a man in his fifties or sixties who had recovered from COVID-19. V and J are TRBV7-3 and TRBJ2-3, with D perhaps TRBD2 (7 bases). The sample consisted of peripheral blood. The chain's CDR3 is CASSLGFRGGGDTQYF. The CDR3 DNA is TGTGCCAGCAGCTTAGGTTTCAGGGGAGGGGGAGATACGCAGTATTTT.